The 24 T cell receptor beta chains given below trace back to one sample, sequenced in a study of T cell responses to AZD1222 COVID-19 vaccine. TCRdb keeps only in-frame clones here, not all; method: immunoSEQ multiplex PCR. The data hold about 140,000 clones, with approximately 92% observed a single time. The source was peripheral blood, collected 28 days after the second AZD1222 dose. The origin of the receptors is an adult who received the AZD1222 COVID-19 vaccine.

By frequency in the sample, this clone is medium-sized. The V gene is TRBV6-1, the J gene TRBJ1-3; the D gene is possibly TRBD1 (5 bases). V lost 3 bases, J lost 2 bases, and 8 bases lay in between. This CDR3 is 14 amino acids long. The germline CDR1 and CDR2 sequences are MNHNS and SASEGT. The CDR3 sequence is CASSDGGAGNTIYF. In nucleotides, the CDR3 is TGTGCCAGCAGTGACGGGGGTGCTGGAAACACCATATATTTT.

The chain links TRBV19 to TRBJ1-4; D is uncertain. The germline CDR1 and CDR2 sequences are LNHDA and SQIVND (reference sequence). V dropped 3 bases and J dropped 6 bases, with 5 bases sitting between them. This CDR3 is 12 amino acids long. The CDR3 protein is CASSMGYEKLFF. The DNA for the CDR3 is TGTGCCAGTAGTATGGGGTATGAAAAACTGTTTTTT.

The chain is built from TRBV2 and TRBJ2-2; 8 bases are a match to TRBD1. The V and J ends lost 7 bases and 4 bases, in that order; junction bases with no gene match: 5. Germline assignment: CDR1 SNHLY and CDR2 FYNNEI. The CDR3 runs to 14 residues. CDR3 in amino acids: CASKEQGVTGELFF. The DNA of the CDR3 is TGTGCCAGCAAGGAACAGGGGGTCACCGGGGAGCTGTTTTTT.

The rearrangement joins TRBV11-3 to TRBJ2-2; maybe TRBD1 (5 bases). Germline V gives CDR1 SGHNT, CDR2 YENEEA. The CDR3 has 16 amino acids. Trimming removed 5 bases from V and 8 bases from J, with 21 bases in between. CDR3 residues: CASSPEEDTNEGELFF. As DNA, the CDR3 is TGTGCCAGCAGCCCTGAAGAGGACACTAATGAGGGGGAGCTGTTTTTT. Based on the CDR3 plus reference TRBV11-3 and TRBJ2-2, the full variable domain is EAGVVQSPRYKIIEKKQPVAFWCNPISGHNTLYWYLQNLGQGPELLIRYENEEAVDDSQLPKDRFSAERLKGVDSTLKIQPAELGDSAVYLCASSPEEDTNEGELFFGEGSRLTVL.

CDR3 coding DNA: TGTGCCAGCAGCTTCTCGGGGGGTTTCGGGGAGCTGTTTTTT. It is translated as CASSFSGGFGELFF. The rearrangement uses TRBV11-2 and TRBJ2-2, with TRBD2 identical over 7 bases. Germline trimming cut 3 bases from V and 7 bases from J; bases unmatched to any gene: 5. Germline V CDR1 and CDR2: SGHAT, FQNNGV. The CDR3 is 14 amino acids. Filled out from reference TRBV11-2 and TRBJ2-2, the complete variable domain reads EAGVAQSPRYKIIEKRQSVAFWCNPISGHATLYWYQQILGQGPKLLIQFQNNGVVDDSQLPKDRFSAERLKGVDSTLKIQPAKLEDSAVYLCASSFSGGFGELFFGEGSRLTVL.

The chain combines TRBV7-3 with TRBJ1-1, with 7 bases identical to TRBD1. The CDR3 spans 15 residues. Germline CDR1 SGHTA, CDR2 FQGTGA. Trimming at V came to 5 bases and at J to 0 bases, leaving 6 bases not matched to a gene. The CDR3 sequence: CASSRGGQLNTEAFF. CDR3 nucleotides: TGTGCCAGCAGCCGGGGGGGACAGCTGAACACTGAAGCTTTCTTT. Full variable domain (missing parts from reference TRBV7-3 and TRBJ1-1): GAGVSQTPSNKVTEKGKYVELRCDPISGHTALYWYRQSLGQGPEFLIYFQGTGAADDSGLPNDRFFAVRPEGSVSTLKIQRTERGDSAVYLCASSRGGQLNTEAFFGQGTRLTVV.

The chain is built from TRBV28 and TRBJ2-1; 7 nucleotides align to TRBD2. CDR1 and CDR2 from the germline V gene are MDHEN and SYDVKM. V dropped 6 bases and J dropped 8; count of bases not matched to a gene: 28. This CDR3 has 20 amino acids. The CDR3 DNA reads as TGTGCCAGCAGGACTCCCCCACATGGGGAGGGCCTCAACTATAGGGATGAGCAGTTCTTC. Amino acid sequence: CASRTPPHGEGLNYRDEQFF.

V is TRBV28 and J is TRBJ1-5; D ambiguous. The length of the CDR3 is 16 residues. Germline CDR1 and CDR2: MDHEN and SYDVKM. V lost 1 base, J lost 0 bases, and 10 bases lay in between. CDR3: CASSLYRTLSNQPQHF. The CDR3 DNA is TGTGCCAGCAGTTTATACCGGACTCTTAGCAATCAGCCCCAGCATTTT.

The chain carries TRBV9 and TRBJ1-1, with 7 bases matching TRBD1. The germline gives CDR1 SGDLS, CDR2 YYNGEE. The CDR3 is made up of 14 amino acids. The ends lost 4 bases at V and 4 bases at J; junction bases unmatched: 7. CDR3 bases: TGTGCCAGCAGCCCTCAGGCAGGGGGCACTGAAGCTTTCTTT. The encoded protein is CASSPQAGGTEAFF.

The chain recombines TRBV7-8 with TRBJ1-4, with a tentative D call TRBD1 (5 bases). Trimming took 4 bases from V and 2 from J, leaving 11 bases between them. Germline V CDR1 and CDR2: SGHVS, FQNEAQ. This CDR3 region has 15 residues. The CDR3 nucleotides read TGTGCCAGCAGCTCGGGACGGACTACTAATGAAAAACTGTTTTTT. It encodes CASSSGRTTNEKLFF.

J is TRBJ1-1 and V is TRBV9; the D gene is possibly TRBD1 (5 bases). Germline CDR1 reads SGDLS; CDR2 reads YYNGEE. Trimming pared 0 bases from V and 5 bases from J, leaving 14 bases between. The CDR3 has 15 residues. The DNA for the CDR3 is TGTGCCAGCAGCGTAGGTTGGGGGGAGCGGACTGAAGCTTTCTTT. Translating gives CASSVGWGERTEAFF.

V and J are TRBV7-2 and TRBJ2-4, with a weak D call TRBD1 (5 bases). CDR1 and CDR2 (germline): SGHTA, FQGNSA. V lost 4 bases to trimming and J lost 0 bases, with 10 bases between them. CDR3 length: 15 residues. The CDR3 DNA is TGTGCCAGCAGCTCCCCGACAGTAGCCAAAAACATTCAGTACTTC. It encodes CASSSPTVAKNIQYF.

This clone has just one count. CDR3 nucleotides: TGCGCCAGCAGTGAGTGGGACAGCCGATTGGGCTACGAGCAGTACTTC. Translating it yields CASSEWDSRLGYEQYF. This chain uses TRBV10-1 with TRBJ2-7; 7 bases match TRBD1. V was pared by 1 base and J by 3 bases, with 9 bases of the junction left unmatched. The CDR3 consists of 16 residues. Germline V gene lookup returns CDR1 WNHNN and CDR2 SYGVQD (reference sequence).

The chain couples TRBV7-2 to TRBJ1-5; D is perhaps TRBD1 (6 bases). The CDR3 extends over 13 amino acids. V lost 6 bases, J lost 5 bases, and 11 bases lay in between. Germline V lookup: CDR1 SGHTA, CDR2 FQGNSA. This CDR3 is CASSSAGDQPQHF. CDR3 DNA sequence: TGTGCCAGCAGTTCTGCAGGGGATCAGCCCCAGCATTTT.

There are a few counts of this clone. V gene TRBV6-4 combines with J gene TRBJ2-6; TRBD2 is a possible D gene (6 bases). The V end lost 5 bases, the J end lost 3 bases, and 14 bases lay between the germline ends. Germline V gene sequence: CDR1 MRHNA, CDR2 SNTAGT. The CDR3 spans 16 residues. CDR3: CASSREGGRGANVLTF. The CDR3 DNA reads TGTGCCAGCAGTAGGGAAGGAGGGCGTGGGGCCAACGTCCTGACTTTC.

The chain combines TRBV3-1 (or the pseudogene TRBV3-2) with TRBJ2-2; a weak D match, TRBD2 (7 bases). The CDR3 consists of 17 residues. The V and J ends lost 3 bases and 1 base respectively, with 15 bases between them. Per germline, CDR1 LGHDT and CDR2 YNNKEL (reference sequence). The CDR3 DNA reads as TGTGCCAGCAGCCAGACCGGGGAGGGACAGAACACCGGGGAGCTGTTTTTT. Translated, it gives CASSQTGEGQNTGELFF.

J is TRBJ2-1 and V is TRBV5-1; D is unresolved. The CDR3 has 15 amino acids. The germline V and J ends were trimmed by 0 bases and 6 bases, with 13 bases remaining between them. The germline V gene has CDR1 SGHRS and CDR2 YFSETQ. Here the CDR3 reads CASSLGERPSNEQFF. The CDR3 nucleotides read TGCGCCAGCAGCTTGGGAGAGCGACCGTCCAATGAGCAGTTCTTC.

The V and J genes are TRBV28 and TRBJ1-1; 9 bases align to TRBD1. Germline V CDR1 and CDR2: MDHEN, SYDVKM. With 4 bases clipped from V and 4 bases from J, the junction kept 4 bases outside the gene matches. The CDR3 consists of 14 residues. In DNA, the CDR3 is TGTGCCAGCAGTTCACAGGGGGCACTCACTGAAGCTTTCTTT. Encoded protein: CASSSQGALTEAFF.

The J gene is TRBJ2-7, the V gene TRBV28, with a weak D call TRBD2 (5 bases). The V and J ends lost 3 bases and 2 bases respectively, with 23 bases between them. The CDR3 runs to 18 residues. Per the germline V gene, CDR1 is MDHEN and CDR2 is SYDVKM. The CDR3 DNA reads TGTGCCAGCAGTTTGGCGGTTTTCACGAGGGAGAGGACCTACGAGCAGTACTTC. Translation gives CASSLAVFTRERTYEQYF.

The chain joins TRBV7-8 to TRBJ2-3; no reliable D call. The V gene's germline CDR1 is SGHVS and CDR2 FQNEAQ. The CDR3 is 13 amino acids. The chain's CDR3 is CVVKGGSTDTQYF. The CDR3 DNA reads TGTGTCGTTAAGGGCGGCAGCACAGATACGCAGTATTTT. Filled out from reference TRBV7-8 and TRBJ2-3, the complete variable domain reads GAGVSQSPRYKVAKRGQDVALRCDPISGHVSLFWYQQALGQGPEFLTYFQNEAQLDKSGLPSDRFFAERPEGSVSTLKIQRTQQEDSAVYLCVVKGGSTDTQYFGPGTRLTVL.

V gene TRBV6-5 combines with J gene TRBJ2-1; D perhaps matches TRBD2 (5 bases). Germline loops: CDR1 MNHEY, CDR2 SVGAGI. Trimming shortened V by 6 bases and J by 0 bases, and 12 bases separated the two germline ends. This CDR3 contains 15 residues. The CDR3: CASSPDWSSYNEQFF. CDR3 nucleotides: TGTGCCAGCAGCCCGGACTGGAGCTCCTACAATGAGCAGTTCTTC.

The J gene is TRBJ1-2, the V gene TRBV6-5; TRBD1 might be the D (5 bases). V lost 8 bases and J 3 bases, leaving 16 bases between the germline ends. CDR1 and CDR2 from the germline V gene are MNHEY and SVGAGI. This CDR3 has 14 residues. The CDR3 DNA sequence: TGTGCCAGCGTCAGGGAGGGATTCGACTATGGCTACACCTTC. This gives the protein CASVREGFDYGYTF.

This clone was found once. CDR3 bases: TGCGCCAGCAGCCAAGGGCCAGCGGGAGAAGACGAGCAGTACTTC. Its protein is CASSQGPAGEDEQYF. The gene calls are TRBV4-3 and TRBJ2-7, with 8 positions matching TRBD2. Trimming removed 1 base from V and 5 bases from J; junction bases left unmatched: 7. This CDR3 is 15 amino acids long. Germline CDR1 is LGHNA and CDR2 is YSLEER.

The chain has TRBV5-1 and TRBJ1-1; D gene ambiguous. V gave up 0 bases and J gave up 1 base, with 10 bases separating them. Germline CDR1 SGHRS, CDR2 YFSETQ. The CDR3 has 15 residues. The CDR3 sequence: CASSLGLGKNTEAFF. The CDR3 nucleotides are TGCGCCAGCAGCTTGGGTCTGGGGAAGAACACTGAAGCTTTCTTT.